The 15 T cell receptor beta chains in this list originate from one sample, sequenced in a study of T cells in Graves' hyperthyroidism and ophthalmopathy (dated by TCRdb to the late 2010s). Library preparation employed multiplex PCR. TCRdb names Illumina HiSeq 2000 as the instrument used. Amplification of TCR beta CDR3 regions was carried out from RNA transcripts. A first-round RT-PCR of the TCR CDR3 used the HTBI primer set with the Qiagen OneStep RT-PCR kit. TCRdb itself trimmed the public reads at Q25 with fastp, ran MiXCR and retained productive beta chains. Each CDR3 protein gets just one entry, which takes the most common genes and DNA from the rows behind it. The sample table shows hundreds of thousands of distinct CDR3 sequences, and 15% to 20% are seen once. The ten most abundant clones make up less than 4.5% of the sample. The sequencing input was blood. All receptors derive from a woman aged 25 to 39 with Graves' hyperthyroidism.

The chain carries TRBV5-6 and TRBJ2-1; 13 nucleotides agree with TRBD2. The V gene's germline CDR1 is SGHDT and CDR2 YYEEEE. Trimming cost V 4 bases and J 8 bases; bases outside gene matches: 12. CDR3 length: 17 residues. Here the CDR3 DNA reads TGTGCCAGCAGCCATGCATCGGGACTAGCGGGAAAGGATGAGCAGTTCTTC. Its protein is CASSHASGLAGKDEQFF.

With respect to this clonotype: It may be a read error: a sequence one base away is much more abundant. The CDR3 coding sequence is TGCAGTGCTAGCGGCGGGACGGATTACTATGGCTACACCTTC. The encoded protein is CSASGGTDYYGYTF. The J gene is TRBJ1-2, the V gene TRBV20-1; D perhaps matches TRBD1 (5 bases). Germline V lookup: CDR1 DFQATT, CDR2 SNEGSKA (reference sequence). The length of the CDR3 is 14 residues. V gave up 3 bases and J gave up 3 bases, with 14 bases separating them.

This clonotype was picked up many times. The CDR3 spells CATNLSPFRDEQFF. The CDR3 nucleotides are TGTGCCACCAACTTGTCCCCTTTTCGGGATGAGCAGTTCTTC. This chain links TRBV6-2 or TRBV6-3 with TRBJ2-1; D not certain. Trimming shortened V by 10 bases and J by 8 bases, and 21 bases separated the two germline ends. Germline loops: CDR1 MNHEY, CDR2 SVGEGT. The CDR3 contains 14 residues.

The V gene is TRBV11-3, the J gene TRBJ1-3; 9 bases are a match to TRBD1. The germline V gene has CDR1 SGHNT and CDR2 YENEEA. The CDR3 is 14 residues long. V lost 3 bases and J lost 5; bases outside the gene matches: 2. The CDR3 coding sequence is TGTGCCAGCAGCTTCACAGGGGGCCGAAACACCATATATTTT. Protein product: CASSFTGGRNTIYF.

This chain joins TRBV11-2 and TRBJ2-1; perhaps TRBD2 as D (6 bases). Deletions cut 5 bases from V and 2 bases from J, with 13 bases between. CDR3 size: 15 residues. Looked up from germline, CDR1 is SGHAT and CDR2 is FQNNGV. This CDR3 reads CASSHRGGPYNEQFF. The CDR3 region has the DNA TGTGCCAGCAGCCATCGGGGAGGTCCCTACAATGAGCAGTTCTTC.

At least ten counts were recorded for this clonotype. The V gene is TRBV27, the J gene TRBJ2-1; D is perhaps TRBD2 (5 bases). Trimming took off 8 bases at V and 9 bases at J, with 14 bases between the two ends. Germline V gene sequence: CDR1 MNHEY, CDR2 SMNVEV (reference sequence). The CDR3 is 12 amino acids. CDR3: CASDSLAGEQFF. As DNA, the CDR3 is TGTGCCAGCGATTCGCTAGCCGGTGAGCAGTTCTTC.

This clonotype has at least ten counts. The gene calls are TRBV30 and TRBJ1-1; D is perhaps TRBD1 (5 bases). Germline-derived CDR1 and CDR2 are GTSNPN and SVGIG (reference sequence). Trimming pared 2 bases from V and 3 bases from J, leaving 10 bases between. CDR3 size: 13 residues. In DNA, the CDR3 is TGTGCCTGGAGTCCTCAGGGCTACACTGAAGCTTTCTTT. This gives the protein CAWSPQGYTEAFF.

This clonotype has at least ten counts. This chain links TRBV27 with TRBJ2-7; D unclear. This CDR3 comprises 13 residues. Germline CDR1 MNHEY, CDR2 SMNVEV (reference sequence). The ends were cut back, 6 bases at V and 2 bases at J, with 11 bases in the middle. The CDR3 coding sequence is TGTGCCAGCAGCCTTGGGTCTACCTACGAGCAGTACTTC. Residues: CASSLGSTYEQYF.

The V and J genes are TRBV5-1 and TRBJ1-6; possibly TRBD1 for D (5 bases). Germline V CDR1 and CDR2: SGHRS, YFSETQ. CDR3 size: 15 residues. V dropped 0 bases and J dropped 7 bases, with 11 bases sitting between them. CDR3 nucleotide sequence: TGCGCCAGCAGCTTGGCCAGGGAAGGAAATTCACCCCTCCACTTT. Translating it yields CASSLAREGNSPLHF.

This clonotype was detected ten times or more. V and J are TRBV28 and TRBJ2-7, with 8 bases matching TRBD2. This CDR3 is 18 amino acids long. Germline loops: CDR1 MDHEN, CDR2 SYDVKM. J was trimmed by 3 bases and V by 5 bases; bases with no gene match: 18. The CDR3 nucleotides are TGTGCCAGCAGTCCCGGAGGAGGTGGTAGCGGGGTTTACTACGAGCAGTACTTC. It specifies CASSPGGGGSGVYYEQYF.

This clonotype occurred a few times. The rearrangement uses TRBV13 and TRBJ2-5, with 12 bases aligning to TRBD2. With 4 bases clipped from V and 2 bases from J, the junction kept 5 bases outside the gene matches. Germline loops: CDR1 PRHDT, CDR2 FYEKMQ (reference sequence). CDR3 size: 16 residues. CDR3 region: CASSSVGTSGQETQYF. Here the CDR3 DNA reads TGTGCCAGCAGCTCTGTCGGGACTAGCGGGCAAGAGACCCAGTACTTC.

This clonotype came up many times. The chain combines TRBV3-1 with TRBJ2-3, with 7 bases matching TRBD2. The CDR3 runs to 16 residues. Germline V gene lookup returns CDR1 LGHDT and CDR2 YNNKEL (reference sequence). The V and J ends lost 4 bases and 3 bases, in that order; junction bases with no gene match: 10. The CDR3 coding sequence is TGTGCCAGCAGCCGAATGGCGGGAGTCAGGACAGATACGCAGTATTTT. This encodes CASSRMAGVRTDTQYF.

This clonotype came up a few times. The chain combines TRBV6-1 with TRBJ1-1, with a weak D call TRBD1 (5 bases). Trimming removed 5 bases at V and 0 bases at J, with 13 bases between. This CDR3 is 15 amino acids long. The germline V gene encodes CDR1 MNHNS and CDR2 SASEGT. This CDR3 is CASSQGAGLNTEAFF. The CDR3 nucleotides read TGTGCCAGCAGTCAGGGCGCGGGGCTGAACACTGAAGCTTTCTTT.

This clonotype was observed a handful of times. V usage is TRBV6-5 and J usage is TRBJ2-7, with D perhaps being TRBD1 or TRBD2 (6 bases each). V was shortened by 4 bases and J by 2 bases, with 15 bases between the two germline ends. Germline loops: CDR1 MNHEY, CDR2 SVGAGI. The CDR3 covers 15 residues. The CDR3 loop reads CASSFGYREAYEQYF. The CDR3 coding sequence is TGTGCCAGCAGTTTCGGTTACAGGGAGGCCTACGAGCAGTACTTC.

This clonotype was counted a few times. The chain has TRBV19 and TRBJ2-2; D might be TRBD1 (5 bases). CDR1 is LNHDA and CDR2 is SQIVND in the germline V gene (reference sequence). Deletions cut 3 bases from V and 6 bases from J, with 17 bases between. The CDR3 loop spans 16 amino acids. The CDR3 nucleotides are TGTGCCAGTAGTATCGCCTCAGGGATGGTGGCCGGGGAGCTGTTTTTT. It yields the protein CASSIASGMVAGELFF.